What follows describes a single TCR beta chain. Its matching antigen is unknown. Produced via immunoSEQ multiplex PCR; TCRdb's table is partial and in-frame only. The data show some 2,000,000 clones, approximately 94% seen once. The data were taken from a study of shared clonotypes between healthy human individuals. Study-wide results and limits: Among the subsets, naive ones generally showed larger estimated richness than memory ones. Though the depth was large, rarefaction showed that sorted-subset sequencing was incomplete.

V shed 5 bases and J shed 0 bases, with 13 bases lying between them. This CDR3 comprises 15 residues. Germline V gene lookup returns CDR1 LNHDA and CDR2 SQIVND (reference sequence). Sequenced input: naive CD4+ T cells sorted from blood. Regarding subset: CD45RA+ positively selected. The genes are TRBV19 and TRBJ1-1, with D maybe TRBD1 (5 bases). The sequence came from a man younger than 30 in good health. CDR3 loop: CASSDRQRMNTEAFF. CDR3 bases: TGTGCCAGTAGTGACCGACAGAGGATGAACACTGAAGCTTTCTTT.